This TCR beta chain was profiled in a study of long-term antiretroviral therapy in people with HIV. Across the study: Sampling started about a decade before the 2015 immediate-ART recommendation.

Germline values: CDR1 LGHNA, CDR2 YNFKEQ. V shed 0 bases, J shed 5 bases, and the junction held 8 bases outside the gene matches. CDR3 length: 17 residues. At the survey level, the v3.0 immunoSEQ assay was run. TCRdb keeps only in-frame clones here, not all; method: immunoSEQ multiplex PCR. The sample carries about 14,000 clones, 70% to 85% recorded once. This chain links TRBV4-2 with TRBJ2-2; TRBD1 agrees at 8 bases. Sequences were derived from unsorted PBMCs, sampled 1.3 years before starting antiretroviral therapy. The TCR was taken from a man in his forties with HIV. CDR3 protein: CASSQDGDRGKTGELFF. Here the CDR3 DNA reads TGTGCCAGCAGCCAAGATGGAGACAGGGGTAAAACCGGGGAGCTGTTTTTT.